This passage covers 2 T cell receptor beta chains from one sample sequenced in a study of blood T cells in healthy people across ages. Through a sample-barcoded 5' primer and a J-beta primer mix, a second PCR was run for roughly 6 to 11 cycles. TCRdb ran MiXCR on the 5' RACE reads and lists one entry per CDR3 protein. The sample lists roughly 800,000 distinct CDR3 sequences; 20% to 30% were seen once. The sample was also reused in another study, on T cells of mothers and their children.

The sequenced sample consisted of blood. The receptors stem from a boy aged 5-17 years in good health.

This clonotype came up a few times. The chain uses TRBV15 and TRBJ2-3; either TRBD1 or TRBD2 may fit D (5 bases each). Germline CDR1 is LNHNV and CDR2 is YYDKDF (reference sequence). V was shortened by 2 bases and J by 2 bases, with 8 bases between the two germline ends. CDR3 length equals 14 residues. The CDR3 reads CATSRRDPTDTQYF. For the CDR3, the DNA is TGTGCCACCAGCAGACGGGACCCCACAGATACGCAGTATTTT.

V gene TRBV3-1 combines with J gene TRBJ2-7; D is perhaps TRBD1 (5 bases). CDR1 and CDR2 from the germline V gene are LGHDT and YNNKEL (reference sequence). V was clipped by 2 bases and J by 4 bases, with 12 bases between them. The CDR3 is made up of 14 amino acids. CDR3 protein: CASSQTTVGYEQYF. CDR3 nucleotides: TGTGCCAGCAGCCAAACGACAGTGGGATACGAGCAGTACTTC.